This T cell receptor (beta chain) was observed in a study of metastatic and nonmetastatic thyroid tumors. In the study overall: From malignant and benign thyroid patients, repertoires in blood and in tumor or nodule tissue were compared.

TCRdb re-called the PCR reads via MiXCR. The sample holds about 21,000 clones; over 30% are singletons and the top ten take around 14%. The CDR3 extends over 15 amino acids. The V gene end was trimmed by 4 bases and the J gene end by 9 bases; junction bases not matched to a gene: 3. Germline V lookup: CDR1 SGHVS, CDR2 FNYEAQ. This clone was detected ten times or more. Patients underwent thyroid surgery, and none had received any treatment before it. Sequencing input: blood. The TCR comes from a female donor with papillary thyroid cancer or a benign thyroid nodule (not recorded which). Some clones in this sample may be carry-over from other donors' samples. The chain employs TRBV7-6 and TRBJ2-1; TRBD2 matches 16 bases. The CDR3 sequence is CASSSGLAGGSEQFF. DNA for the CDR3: TGTGCCAGCAGCTCGGGACTAGCGGGGGGGAGTGAGCAGTTCTTC.